The T cell receptor beta chain described here comes from a study of cytomegalovirus exposure and HLA in healthy donors. Study-wide context: Earlier, about 180 million T cells were analyzed, and 117 million unique TCR beta sequences were found among them.

Amplification used 60 Vbeta primers and 13 Jbeta primers. The table came from immunoSEQ multiplex PCR; TCRdb's copy has only in-frame clones and leaves some out. Here the sample spans around 170,000 clones, 65% to 90% being singletons. The study, taken as a whole, reports: There were reportedly fewer N-insertions in an Asian-associated ancestry cluster than the approximately 640-donor mean, in a later analysis. Earlier analysis yielded a pattern in which most TCR beta V segments were productive about 90% or about 30% of the time.

As to this clone: Its target is unknown.

The specimen was PBMCs. The source of this sequence is a man in his forties in good health and CMV-seropositive.

The CDR3 region has the DNA TGTGCCAGCAGGAGCCCTAGCGGGGGGATTAGTATTGCCTACGAGCAGTACTTC. Protein sequence: CASRSPSGGISIAYEQYF. The rearrangement uses TRBV27 and TRBJ2-7, with 11 bases aligning to TRBD2. CDR3 length: 18 residues. CDR1 and CDR2 (germline): MNHEY, SMNVEV (reference sequence). Trimming at V came to 6 bases and at J to 2 bases, leaving 15 bases not matched to a gene.